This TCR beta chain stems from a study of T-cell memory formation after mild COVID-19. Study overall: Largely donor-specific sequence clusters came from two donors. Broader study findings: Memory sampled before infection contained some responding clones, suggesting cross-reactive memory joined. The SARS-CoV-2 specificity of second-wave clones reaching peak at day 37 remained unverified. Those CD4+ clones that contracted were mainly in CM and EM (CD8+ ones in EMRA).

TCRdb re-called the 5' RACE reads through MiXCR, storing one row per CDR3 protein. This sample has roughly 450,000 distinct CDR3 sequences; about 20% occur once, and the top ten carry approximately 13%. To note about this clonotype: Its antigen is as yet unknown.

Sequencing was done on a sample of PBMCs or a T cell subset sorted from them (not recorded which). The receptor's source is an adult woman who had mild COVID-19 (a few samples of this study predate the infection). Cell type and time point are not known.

The CDR3 here is CASTPGQGLGGYTF. The DNA for the CDR3 is TGTGCCAGCACACCGGGACAGGGGCTAGGAGGCTACACCTTC. The chain uses TRBV6-1 and TRBJ1-2; 10 bases match TRBD1. V lost 7 bases, J lost 8 bases, and 10 bases stayed unmatched. Per germline, CDR1 MNHNS and CDR2 SASEGT. This CDR3 is 14 amino acids long.